This TCR beta chain is drawn from a study of monozygotic twins with inflammatory bowel disease. Regarding the study as a whole: The inverse Simpson measure of TCRbeta diversity was lower in IBD patients than in healthy co-twins. Immunosuppressive treatment differences may have increased patient repertoire variability. Other individuals had fewer clonotypes in common with IBD patients than with healthy twins, especially with disease activity. Limited power may explain why concordant and discordant twins showed no difference in repertoire similarity.

TCRdb re-called the 5' RACE reads; every CDR3 protein appears as one record, without DNA. This sample contains hundreds of thousands of distinct CDR3 sequences. The CDR3 runs 15 residues. From germline, CDR1 is MNHEY and CDR2 SVGAGI. As concerns this clonotype: What it recognizes is unknown.

The source of this sequence is a human donor with ulcerative colitis or Crohn's disease, or a healthy co-twin of an affected twin (not recorded which). The source material was blood. The chain uses TRBV6-5 and TRBJ2-5; TCRdb lists TRBD1, though no DNA is available to test this call. The CDR3 loop reads CASSYRDKGDKTQYF.